These 2 T cell receptor beta chains came from one sample sequenced in a study of shared clonotypes between healthy human individuals. Repertoires were generated with immunoSEQ multiplex PCR, while TCRdb's copy carries only in-frame clones and drops some. The sample contains some 2 million clones, 85% to 95% of which appear only once. Source material: naive CD4+ T cells sorted from blood. The subset was: CD45RA+ positively selected. The receptor set was obtained from a man aged 18 to 29 in good health.

Turning to this clone: Other DNA sequences in this sample translate to the same CDR3. The chain uses TRBV9 and TRBJ1-5; 8 bases align to TRBD1. CDR1 is SGDLS and CDR2 is YYNGEE in the germline V gene. CDR3 length: 14 residues. With V trimmed by 3 bases and J by 6 bases, 5 bases remained unmatched. The CDR3: CASSAGQGGQPQHF. The CDR3 DNA sequence: TGTGCCAGCAGCGCCGGACAGGGTGGTCAGCCCCAGCATTTT.

The chain carries TRBV19 and TRBJ1-5; 7 bases line up with TRBD1. V trimming: 5 bases; J trimming: 2 bases; junction bases outside the gene matches: 6. In germline, CDR1 is LNHDA, CDR2 SQIVND (reference sequence). The CDR3 has 15 residues. The CDR3 DNA sequence: TGTGCCAGTAGTTCCGCCGGGACAGGCAATCAGCCCCAGCATTTT. It specifies CASSSAGTGNQPQHF.